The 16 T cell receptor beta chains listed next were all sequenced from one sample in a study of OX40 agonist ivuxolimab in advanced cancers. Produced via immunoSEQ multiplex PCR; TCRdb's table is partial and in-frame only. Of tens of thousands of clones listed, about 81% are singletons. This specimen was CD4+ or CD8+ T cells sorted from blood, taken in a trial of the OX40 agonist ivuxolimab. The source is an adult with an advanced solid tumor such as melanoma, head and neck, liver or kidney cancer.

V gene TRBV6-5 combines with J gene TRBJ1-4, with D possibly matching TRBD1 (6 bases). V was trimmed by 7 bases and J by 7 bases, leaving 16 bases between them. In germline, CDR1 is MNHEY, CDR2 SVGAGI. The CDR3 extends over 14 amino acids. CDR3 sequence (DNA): TGTGCCAGCACCATCACAGGGCAGGGTGAAAAACTGTTTTTT. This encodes CASTITGQGEKLFF.

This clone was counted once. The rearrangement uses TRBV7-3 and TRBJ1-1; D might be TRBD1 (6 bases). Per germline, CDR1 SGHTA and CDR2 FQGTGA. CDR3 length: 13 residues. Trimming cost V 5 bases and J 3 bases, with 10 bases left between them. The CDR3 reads CASSGQIDTEAFF. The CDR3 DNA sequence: TGTGCCAGCAGCGGACAGATTGACACTGAAGCTTTCTTT.

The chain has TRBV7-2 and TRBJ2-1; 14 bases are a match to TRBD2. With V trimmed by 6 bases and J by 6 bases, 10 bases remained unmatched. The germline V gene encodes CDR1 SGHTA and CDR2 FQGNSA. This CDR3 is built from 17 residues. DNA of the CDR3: TGTGCCAGCAGTTTGACTAGCGGGAGGGCCTCGGGCAATGAGCAGTTCTTC. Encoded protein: CASSLTSGRASGNEQFF.

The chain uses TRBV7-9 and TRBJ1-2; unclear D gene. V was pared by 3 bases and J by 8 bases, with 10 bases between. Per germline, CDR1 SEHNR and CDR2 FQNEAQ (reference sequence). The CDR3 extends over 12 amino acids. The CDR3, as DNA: TGTGCCAGCAGCTTGGAGGCTGACGGCTACACCTTC. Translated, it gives CASSLEADGYTF.

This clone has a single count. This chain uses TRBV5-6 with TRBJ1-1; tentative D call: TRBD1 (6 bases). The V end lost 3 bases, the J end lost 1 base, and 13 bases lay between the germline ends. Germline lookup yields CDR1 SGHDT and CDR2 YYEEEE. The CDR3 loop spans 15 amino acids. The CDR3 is CASSSTGSSNTEAFF. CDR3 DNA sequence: TGTGCCAGCAGCTCAACAGGGAGTTCGAACACTGAAGCTTTCTTT.

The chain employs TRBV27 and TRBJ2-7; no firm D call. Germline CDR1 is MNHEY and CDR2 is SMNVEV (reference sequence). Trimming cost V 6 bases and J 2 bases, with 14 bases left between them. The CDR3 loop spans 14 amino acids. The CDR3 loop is CASSADRATYEQYF. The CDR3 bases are TGTGCCAGCAGCGCCGACCGAGCGACCTACGAGCAGTACTTC.

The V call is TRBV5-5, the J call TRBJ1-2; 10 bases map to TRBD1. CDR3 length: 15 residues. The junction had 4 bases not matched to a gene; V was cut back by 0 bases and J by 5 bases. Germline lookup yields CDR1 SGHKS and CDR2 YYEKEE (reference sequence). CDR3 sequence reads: CASSLAGTGAYGYTF. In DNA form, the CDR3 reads TGTGCCAGCAGCTTGGCCGGGACAGGGGCGTATGGCTACACCTTC.

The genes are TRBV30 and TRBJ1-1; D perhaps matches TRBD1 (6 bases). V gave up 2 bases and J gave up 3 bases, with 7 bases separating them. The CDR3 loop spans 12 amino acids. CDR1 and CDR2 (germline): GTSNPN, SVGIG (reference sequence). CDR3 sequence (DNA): TGTGCCTGGAGTAGGGGGGACACTGAAGCTTTCTTT. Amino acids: CAWSRGDTEAFF.

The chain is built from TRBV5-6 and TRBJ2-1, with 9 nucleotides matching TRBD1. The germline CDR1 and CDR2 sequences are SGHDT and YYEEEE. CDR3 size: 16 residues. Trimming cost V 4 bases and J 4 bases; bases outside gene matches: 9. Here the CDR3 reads CASSNQWGTGYNEQFF. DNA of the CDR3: TGTGCCAGCAGCAACCAGTGGGGGACAGGGTACAATGAGCAGTTCTTC.

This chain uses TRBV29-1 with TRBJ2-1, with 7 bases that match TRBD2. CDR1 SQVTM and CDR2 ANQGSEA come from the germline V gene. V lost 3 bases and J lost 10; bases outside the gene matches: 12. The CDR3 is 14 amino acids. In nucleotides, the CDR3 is TGCAGCGTTGAGACTAGCTGGGGAAGGTACGAGCAGTTCTTC. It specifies CSVETSWGRYEQFF.

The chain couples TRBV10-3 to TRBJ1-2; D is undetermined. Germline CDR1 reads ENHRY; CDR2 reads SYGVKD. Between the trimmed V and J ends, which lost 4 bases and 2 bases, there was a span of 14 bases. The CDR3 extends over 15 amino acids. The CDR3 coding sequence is TGTGCCATCAGTGTAAACTCGGTCAACAACTATGGCTACACCTTC. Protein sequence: CAISVNSVNNYGYTF.

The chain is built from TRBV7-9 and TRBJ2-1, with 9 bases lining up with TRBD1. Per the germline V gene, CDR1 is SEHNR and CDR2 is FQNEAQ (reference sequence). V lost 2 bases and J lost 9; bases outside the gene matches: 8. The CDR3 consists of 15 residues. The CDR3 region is CASSLTGQGLVEQFF. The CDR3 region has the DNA TGTGCCAGCAGCTTAACCGGACAGGGGCTCGTTGAGCAGTTCTTC.

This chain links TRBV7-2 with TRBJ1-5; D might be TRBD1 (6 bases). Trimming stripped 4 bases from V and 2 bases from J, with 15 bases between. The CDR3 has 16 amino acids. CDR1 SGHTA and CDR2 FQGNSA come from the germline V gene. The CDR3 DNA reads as TGTGCCAGCAGCTCGGGACACCTCGTGGGCAATCAGCCCCAGCATTTT. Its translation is CASSSGHLVGNQPQHF.

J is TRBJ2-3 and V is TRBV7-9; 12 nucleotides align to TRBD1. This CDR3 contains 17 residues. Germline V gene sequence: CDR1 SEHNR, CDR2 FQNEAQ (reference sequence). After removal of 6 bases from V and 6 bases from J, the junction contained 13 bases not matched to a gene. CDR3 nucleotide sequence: TGTGCCAGCAGAGTGCCGCCGGGACAGGGGGCCGGGGATACGCAGTATTTT. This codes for CASRVPPGQGAGDTQYF.

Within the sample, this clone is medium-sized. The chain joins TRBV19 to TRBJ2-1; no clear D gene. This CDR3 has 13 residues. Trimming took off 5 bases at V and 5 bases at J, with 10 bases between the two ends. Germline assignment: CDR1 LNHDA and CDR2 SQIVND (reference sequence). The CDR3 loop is CASSVGIDNEQFF. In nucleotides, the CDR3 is TGTGCCAGTAGTGTTGGGATCGACAATGAGCAGTTCTTC.

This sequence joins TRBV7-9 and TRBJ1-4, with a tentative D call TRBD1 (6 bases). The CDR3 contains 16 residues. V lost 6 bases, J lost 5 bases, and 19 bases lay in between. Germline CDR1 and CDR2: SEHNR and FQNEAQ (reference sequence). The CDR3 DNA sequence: TGTGCCAGCAGTATCATCGGGGGGCCTAAAAATGAAAAACTGTTTTTT. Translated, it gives CASSIIGGPKNEKLFF. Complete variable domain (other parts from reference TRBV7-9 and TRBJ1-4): DTGVSQNPRHKITKRGQNVTFRCDPISEHNRLYWYRQTLGQGPEFLTYFQNEAQLEKSRLLSDRFSAERPKGSFSTLEIQRTEQGDSAMYLCASSIIGGPKNEKLFFGSGTQLSVL.